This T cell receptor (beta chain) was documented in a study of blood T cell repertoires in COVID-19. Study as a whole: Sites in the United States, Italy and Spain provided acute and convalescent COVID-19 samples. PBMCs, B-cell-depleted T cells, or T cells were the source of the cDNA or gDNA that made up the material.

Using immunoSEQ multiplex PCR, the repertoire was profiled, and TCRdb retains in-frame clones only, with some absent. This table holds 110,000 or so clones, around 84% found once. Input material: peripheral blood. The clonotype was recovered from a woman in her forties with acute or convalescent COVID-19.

This CDR3 is CASSETVGGNSETQYF. The CDR3 nucleotides read TGTGCCAGCAGCGAAACTGTAGGGGGAAATTCAGAGACCCAGTACTTC. The gene calls are TRBV7-2 and TRBJ2-5, with a possible D match to TRBD1 (6 bases). CDR3 length: 16 amino acids. CDR1 is SGHTA, CDR2 FQGNSA, per germline. V lost 5 bases to trimming and J lost 4 bases, with 20 bases between them.